Here is one T cell receptor beta chain with its context. What it binds is unknown. The data were obtained in a study of T cell responses to AZD1222 COVID-19 vaccine. Germline CDR1 is SGDLS and CDR2 is YYNGEE. The CDR3 runs to 13 residues. The trim removed 1 base at V and 7 bases at J, leaving 3 bases unmatched. Some clones are missing from TCRdb's copy, which holds only in-frame ones; the method was immunoSEQ multiplex PCR. Here the sample spans about 180,000 clones, roughly 92% being singletons. Points from the study as a whole: Spike-specific TCR breadth rose after two AZD1222 doses, and depth rose as well. In a largely white British group with more females than males, clonal diversity was possibly underestimated. Across the whole spike, CD4 TCRs peaked at regions 160-218 and 743-854.

The clonotype comes from an adult who received the AZD1222 COVID-19 vaccine. The sequencing used peripheral blood, collected 28 days after the second AZD1222 dose. V gene TRBV9 combines with J gene TRBJ1-1; the match to TRBD1 covers 8 bases. The CDR3 DNA reads TGTGCCAGCAGCGTATACGACAGGGGTGAAGCTTTCTTT. Its translation is CASSVYDRGEAFF.